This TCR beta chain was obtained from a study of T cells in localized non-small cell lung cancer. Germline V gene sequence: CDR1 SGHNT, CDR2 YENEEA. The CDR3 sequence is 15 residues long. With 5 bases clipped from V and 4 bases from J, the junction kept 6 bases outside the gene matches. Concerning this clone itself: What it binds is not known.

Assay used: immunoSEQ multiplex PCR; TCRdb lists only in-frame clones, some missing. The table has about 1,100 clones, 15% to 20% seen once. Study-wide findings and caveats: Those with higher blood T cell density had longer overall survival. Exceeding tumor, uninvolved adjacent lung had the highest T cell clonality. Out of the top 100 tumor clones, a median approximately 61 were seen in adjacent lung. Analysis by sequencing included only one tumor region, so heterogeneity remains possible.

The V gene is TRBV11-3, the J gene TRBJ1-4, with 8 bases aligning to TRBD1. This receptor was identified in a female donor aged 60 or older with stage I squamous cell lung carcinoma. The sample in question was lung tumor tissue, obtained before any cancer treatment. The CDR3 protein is CASSQPQGDNEKLFF. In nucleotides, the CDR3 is TGTGCCAGCAGCCAACCACAGGGGGATAATGAAAAACTGTTTTTT. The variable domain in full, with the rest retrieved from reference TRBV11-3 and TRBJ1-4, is EAGVVQSPRYKIIEKKQPVAFWCNPISGHNTLYWYLQNLGQGPELLIRYENEEAVDDSQLPKDRFSAERLKGVDSTLKIQPAELGDSAVYLCASSQPQGDNEKLFFGSGTQLSVL.